These 28 T cell receptor beta chains were sequenced from one sample in a study of T cells in Graves' hyperthyroidism and ophthalmopathy. Amplification of TCR beta CDR3 regions was performed using RNA transcripts as template. HTBI primers were employed in a first-round RT-PCR of the TCR CDR3. One entry per CDR3 protein, called by TCRdb with MiXCR from the multiplex PCR reads. This table holds 750,000 to 950,000 distinct CDR3 sequences, over 35% found once. Sequenced input: blood. The origin of the receptors is a man aged 18 to 29 with Graves' hyperthyroidism.

The chain has TRBV7-9 and TRBJ2-7, with 7 bases aligning to TRBD1. The length of the CDR3 is 14 residues. With V trimmed by 5 bases and J by 5 bases, 9 bases remained unmatched. CDR1 is SEHNR, CDR2 FQNEAQ, per germline (reference sequence). This chain's CDR3 is CASSRPGQRDEQYF. CDR3 sequence (DNA): TGTGCCAGCAGCCGCCCGGGACAGAGGGACGAGCAGTACTTC.

This clonotype was picked up a small number of times. The chain carries TRBV9 and TRBJ1-5; TRBD1 agrees at 9 bases. CDR1 is SGDLS, CDR2 YYNGEE, per germline. V shed 3 bases, J shed 6 bases, and the junction held 7 bases outside the gene matches. This CDR3 contains 15 residues. The CDR3 reads CASSATGGDTQPQHF. The CDR3 DNA is TGTGCCAGCAGCGCAACAGGGGGCGATACTCAGCCCCAGCATTTT.

Ten or more counts support this clonotype. The gene calls are TRBV14 and TRBJ1-6; no definite D call. The germline V gene encodes CDR1 SGHDN and CDR2 FVKESK. This CDR3 spans 13 amino acids. V lost 3 bases and J lost 8, with 8 bases in between. The CDR3, as DNA: TGTGCCAGCAGCCACGGTGTTGATTCACCCCTCCACTTT. It encodes CASSHGVDSPLHF. The whole variable domain, filled in from reference TRBV14 and TRBJ1-6, reads EAGVTQFPSHSVIEKGQTVTLRCDPISGHDNLYWYRRVMGKEIKFLLHFVKESKQDESGMPNNRFLAERTGGTYSTLKVQPAELEDSGVYFCASSHGVDSPLHFGNGTRLTVT.

The rearrangement links TRBV29-1 to TRBJ1-3; D unclear. CDR1 SQVTM and CDR2 ANQGSEA come from the germline V gene. V lost 6 bases to trimming and J lost 9 bases, with 12 bases between them. The CDR3 has 11 amino acids. The CDR3 nucleotides read TGCAGCGTGGCGACATGGGGCACCATATATTTT. It yields the protein CSVATWGTIYF. The full variable domain, in which reference TRBV29-1 and TRBJ1-3 provide the parts outside the CDR3, is SAVISQKPSRDICQRGTSLTIQCQVDSQVTMMFWYRQQPGQSLTLIATANQGSEATYESGFVIDKFPISRPNLTFSTLTVSNMSPEDSSIYLCSVATWGTIYFGEGSWLTVV.

Notes on this clonotype: A single base separates this from a much larger clone, so it may be a read error. V and J are TRBV5-4 and TRBJ2-7; 14 nucleotides line up with TRBD2. CDR1 and CDR2 (germline): SGHNT, YYREEE (reference sequence). The CDR3 has 15 amino acids. After removal of 6 bases from V and 6 bases from J, the junction contained 8 bases not matched to a gene. CDR3 sequence reads: CASNGPGLAGAEQYF. The CDR3 nucleotides read TGTGCCAGCAACGGACCGGGACTAGCGGGAGCCGAGCAGTACTTC.

This clonotype came up many times. The chain joins TRBV7-9 to TRBJ2-7; no clear D. The germline gives CDR1 SEHNR, CDR2 FQNEAQ (reference sequence). V was shortened by 5 bases and J by 3 bases, with 11 bases between the two germline ends. This CDR3 has 13 amino acids. The CDR3 loop is CASSGGPDYEQYF. The CDR3 DNA is TGTGCCAGCAGCGGTGGACCAGACTACGAGCAGTACTTC.

This clonotype was detected only a few times. The CDR3 DNA follows: TGTGCCAGCAGCGTAGGTTGGGCCACTGAAGCTTTCTTT. This translates into CASSVGWATEAFF. The chain is built from TRBV9 and TRBJ1-1; D gene uncertain. This CDR3 has 13 amino acids. V lost 0 bases to trimming and J lost 4 bases, with 7 bases between them. CDR1 SGDLS and CDR2 YYNGEE come from the germline V gene. Filled out from reference TRBV9 and TRBJ1-1, the complete variable domain reads DSGVTQTPKHLITATGQRVTLRCSPRSGDLSVYWYQQSLDQGLQFLIQYYNGEERAKGNILERFSAQQFPDLHSELNLSSLELGDSALYFCASSVGWATEAFFGQGTRLTVV.

This CDR3 reads CASSFGGDSYEQYF. CDR3 coding DNA: TGTGCCAGCTCCTTCGGTGGGGACTCCTACGAGCAGTACTTC. The chain uses TRBV9 and TRBJ2-7; D gene unclear. This CDR3 spans 14 amino acids. Trimming stripped 7 bases from V and 0 bases from J, with 14 bases between. Germline V CDR1 and CDR2: SGDLS, YYNGEE.

The rearrangement links TRBV29-1 to TRBJ2-5, with 8 bases aligning to TRBD2. The CDR3 totals 15 residues. Germline CDR1 is SQVTM and CDR2 is ANQGSEA. Trimming took 4 bases from V and 5 from J; bases not matched to a gene: 12. This chain's CDR3 is CSVGSGGPNYETQYF. The CDR3 DNA sequence: TGCAGCGTTGGTTCGGGAGGGCCTAATTACGAGACCCAGTACTTC.

This chain joins TRBV4-2 and TRBJ2-2; possibly TRBD1 for D (6 bases). The germline V gene encodes CDR1 LGHNA and CDR2 YNFKEQ. V lost 4 bases to trimming and J lost 4 bases, with 16 bases between them. This CDR3 is built from 16 residues. The CDR3 DNA is TGTGCCAGCAGCCGAAAGGCCGGGACACTCACCGGGGAGCTGTTTTTT. Protein product: CASSRKAGTLTGELFF.

The sample holds a few counts of this clonotype. V and J are TRBV4-2 and TRBJ2-7; 10 nucleotides match TRBD1. CDR1 is LGHNA, CDR2 YNFKEQ, per germline. CDR3 length: 14 residues. V shed 7 bases and J 3 bases; nucleotides not matched to a gene: 6. The CDR3 spells CASTTDRGNYEQYF. Here the CDR3 DNA reads TGTGCCAGCACTACGGACAGGGGGAACTACGAGCAGTACTTC.

As concerns this clonotype: An end of the junction differs from the germline gene, which may be a read error. The chain is built from TRBV7-9 and TRBJ2-2; TRBD1 matches at 9 bases. The CDR3 has 15 amino acids. The germline V gene has CDR1 SEHNR and CDR2 FQNEAQ (reference sequence). The DNA of the CDR3 is TGCGCCAGCAGCCAGTGGGGACAGGGTACCGGGGAGCTGTTTTTT. This translates into CASSQWGQGTGELFF. Together with reference TRBV7-9 and TRBJ2-2, the CDR3 gives the full variable domain: DTGVSQNPRHKITKRGQNVTFRCDPISEHNRLYWYRQTLGQGPEFLTYFQNEAQLEKSRLLSDRFSAERPKGSFSTLEIQRTEQGDSAMYLCASSQWGQGTGELFFGEGSRLTVL.

This clonotype was counted at least ten times. This chain joins TRBV19 and TRBJ1-1, with a tentative D call TRBD1 (6 bases). Germline V gene lookup returns CDR1 LNHDA and CDR2 SQIVND (reference sequence). The V and J ends lost 5 bases and 5 bases respectively, with 12 bases between them. The CDR3 extends over 13 amino acids. CDR3 protein: CASSGRRGTEAFF. For the CDR3, the DNA is TGTGCCAGTAGTGGGCGCAGGGGAACTGAAGCTTTCTTT.

This clonotype was seen repeatedly, ten times or more. The chain is built from TRBV24-1 and TRBJ1-5, with no clear D. CDR3 length equals 12 residues. With 6 bases removed from V and 5 bases from J, the gap between germline ends came to 7 bases. Germline loops: CDR1 KGHDR, CDR2 SFDVKD. For the CDR3, the DNA is TGTGCCACCAGTCAGGAGGATCAGCCCCAGCATTTT. Translating it yields CATSQEDQPQHF.

This chain joins TRBV29-1 and TRBJ2-2; 10 bases fit TRBD2. With V trimmed by 6 bases and J by 7 bases, 5 bases remained unmatched. Germline V gene sequence: CDR1 SQVTM, CDR2 ANQGSEA. The length of the CDR3 is 13 residues. The CDR3 reads CSVASGSHGELFF. Written as DNA, the CDR3 is TGCAGCGTAGCTAGCGGGAGTCACGGGGAGCTGTTTTTT.

Many counts were recorded for this clonotype. This chain joins TRBV2 and TRBJ1-1, with D perhaps TRBD1 (6 bases). V was pared by 6 bases and J by 6 bases, with 17 bases between. The CDR3 sequence is 14 residues long. Germline lookup yields CDR1 SNHLY and CDR2 FYNNEI. CDR3 region: CASSGTTGFPEAFF. The CDR3 region has the DNA TGTGCCAGCAGCGGGACTACAGGGTTCCCTGAAGCTTTCTTT.

The chain uses TRBV2 and TRBJ2-6, with D possibly being TRBD1 (5 bases). The CDR3 has 16 residues. Germline V CDR1 and CDR2: SNHLY, FYNNEI. With 5 bases removed from V and 2 bases from J, the gap between germline ends came to 13 bases. In DNA, the CDR3 is TGTGCCAGCAGTTACGTGGGGCCCGCTGGGGCCAACGTCCTGACTTTC. This translates into CASSYVGPAGANVLTF.

This clonotype was counted many times. CDR3 sequence (DNA): TGCAGCGTCCCCCCTAGCGGGAGTTCCCACGAGCAGTACTTC. This encodes CSVPPSGSSHEQYF. The rearrangement joins TRBV29-1 to TRBJ2-7, with 10 bases aligning to TRBD2. CDR3 size: 14 residues. V dropped 6 bases and J dropped 5; count of bases not matched to a gene: 10. Looked up from germline, CDR1 is SQVTM and CDR2 is ANQGSEA.

This clonotype came up many times. This rearrangement joins TRBV7-9 to TRBJ1-2; D gene ambiguous. CDR3 size: 12 residues. The germline CDR1 and CDR2 sequences are SEHNR and FQNEAQ (reference sequence). V was pared by 2 bases and J by 6 bases, with 7 bases between. CDR3 sequence (DNA): TGTGCCAGCAGCTTAAACTCCGATGGCTACACCTTC. Amino acid sequence: CASSLNSDGYTF.

The rearrangement joins TRBV12-3 or TRBV12-4 to TRBJ1-2, with unresolved D. The germline V and J ends were trimmed by 5 bases and 2 bases, with 9 bases remaining between them. This CDR3 comprises 13 residues. The CDR3, as DNA: TGTGCCAGCAGTAACCGGGAGAACTATGGCTACACCTTC. Its protein is CASSNRENYGYTF.

The rearrangement joins TRBV30 to TRBJ2-7, with 9 bases aligning to TRBD1. This CDR3 comprises 15 residues. Germline loops: CDR1 GTSNPN, CDR2 SVGIG (reference sequence). Trimming took 3 bases from V and 0 from J; bases not matched to a gene: 6. The CDR3 here is CAWRPRDRDSYEQYF. For the CDR3, the DNA is TGTGCCTGGAGGCCCCGGGACAGGGACTCCTACGAGCAGTACTTC. The complete variable domain, with remaining parts taken from reference TRBV30 and TRBJ2-7, reads SQTIHQWPATLVQPVGSPLSLECTVEGTSNPNLYWYRQAAGRGLQLLFYSVGIGQISSEVPQNLSASRPQDRQFILSSKKLLLSDSGFYLCAWRPRDRDSYEQYFGPGTRLTVT.

The J gene is TRBJ2-5, the V gene TRBV29-1; D perhaps matches TRBD2 (6 bases). The CDR3 spans 13 residues. Germline V gene lookup returns CDR1 SQVTM and CDR2 ANQGSEA. V gave up 5 bases and J gave up 0 bases, with 10 bases separating them. The CDR3 loop reads CSVKGLYQETQYF. The DNA for the CDR3 is TGCAGCGTTAAGGGACTGTACCAAGAGACCCAGTACTTC.

The chain carries TRBV10-3 and TRBJ1-2; 8 nucleotides align to TRBD1. This CDR3 is 15 amino acids long. CDR1 ENHRY and CDR2 SYGVKD come from the germline V gene. J gave up 9 bases and V 10 bases, and 19 bases lay outside the gene matches. CDR3 DNA: TGTGCCAGCACTGCCTTAGCCGGGACAGGATGGAGCTACACCTTC. Amino acids: CASTALAGTGWSYTF.

This clonotype showed up many times. This rearrangement joins TRBV10-3 to TRBJ2-7, with D possibly being TRBD1 (5 bases). Germline V gene sequence: CDR1 ENHRY, CDR2 SYGVKD. CDR3 length: 14 residues. Trimming took off 2 bases at V and 7 bases at J, with 15 bases between the two ends. The CDR3 region has the DNA TGTGCCATCAGTGAGGCCTTTCAGGGATCTGAGCAGTACTTC. This sequence encodes CAISEAFQGSEQYF.

This clonotype was recorded at least ten times. The rearrangement joins TRBV6-5 to TRBJ1-2; TRBD1 might be the D (5 bases). The germline V gene has CDR1 MNHEY and CDR2 SVGAGI. This CDR3 is 14 amino acids long. With 0 bases removed from V and 7 bases from J, the gap between germline ends came to 12 bases. The CDR3 region is CASSYSGGRGGYTF. CDR3 nucleotides: TGTGCCAGCAGTTACTCTGGGGGGAGAGGTGGCTACACCTTC.

V gene TRBV11-2 combines with J gene TRBJ1-2; 9 bases are a match to TRBD1. The CDR3 has 16 residues. With V trimmed by 5 bases and J by 8 bases, 15 bases remained unmatched. Germline V gives CDR1 SGHAT, CDR2 FQNNGV. CDR3 sequence (DNA): TGTGCCAGCAGCCCCCCGGGGGGACAGGGCCTCCGGGGCTACACCTTC. Translated: CASSPPGGQGLRGYTF.

There are many counts of this clonotype. CDR3 sequence: CASSVEADRDISQHF. The CDR3 DNA is TGTGCCAGTAGTGTCGAGGCGGACAGGGATATTTCCCAGCATTTT. V gene TRBV19 combines with J gene TRBJ1-5; 8 nucleotides match TRBD1. Unmatched junction bases numbered 14, after V lost 5 bases and J lost 11 bases. CDR3 length: 15 amino acids. CDR1 is LNHDA and CDR2 is SQIVND in the germline V gene (reference sequence).

This chain connects TRBV5-1 to TRBJ2-2; possible D gene TRBD1, 5 bases. Germline lookup yields CDR1 SGHRS and CDR2 YFSETQ. V was shortened by 3 bases and J by 2 bases, with 8 bases between the two germline ends. This CDR3 spans 14 amino acids. CDR3 sequence (DNA): TGCGCCAGCAGCTACGGACACAACACCGGGGAGCTGTTTTTT. It encodes CASSYGHNTGELFF.